This TCR beta chain was identified during a study of blood T cells in healthy people across ages. This CDR3 is built from 16 residues. V was shortened by 1 base and J by 7 bases, with 17 bases between the two germline ends. Germline-derived CDR1 and CDR2 are MNHNS and SASEGT. PCR was performed a second time for about 6 to 11 cycles using a sample-barcoded 5' primer and a J-beta primer mix. TCRdb processed the 5' RACE reads anew with MiXCR; each CDR3 protein has one entry. The sample yields just over 1 million distinct CDR3 sequences, 35% to 55% seen once. The sample consisted of blood. The chain uses TRBV6-1 and TRBJ2-1, with no clear D. The source is a woman in her fifties or sixties in good health. CDR3 bases: TGTGCCAGCAGTGAAGATTACAGTTCTTCCCGAAATGAGCAGTTCTTC. Translated: CASSEDYSSSRNEQFF.